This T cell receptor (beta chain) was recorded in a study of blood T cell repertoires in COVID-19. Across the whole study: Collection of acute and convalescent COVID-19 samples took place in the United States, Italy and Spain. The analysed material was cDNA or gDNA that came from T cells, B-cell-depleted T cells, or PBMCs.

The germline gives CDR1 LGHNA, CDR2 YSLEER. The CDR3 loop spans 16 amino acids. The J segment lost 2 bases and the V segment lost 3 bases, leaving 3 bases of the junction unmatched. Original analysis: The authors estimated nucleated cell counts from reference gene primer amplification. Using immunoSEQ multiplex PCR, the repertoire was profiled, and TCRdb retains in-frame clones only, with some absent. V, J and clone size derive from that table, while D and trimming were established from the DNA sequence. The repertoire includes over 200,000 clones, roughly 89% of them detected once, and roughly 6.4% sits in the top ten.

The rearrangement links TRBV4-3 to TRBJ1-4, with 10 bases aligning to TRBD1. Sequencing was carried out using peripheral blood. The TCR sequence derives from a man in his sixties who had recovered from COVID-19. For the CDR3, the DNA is TGCGCCAGCAGCCACGACAGGGGGCAGACTAATGAAAAACTGTTTTTT. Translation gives CASSHDRGQTNEKLFF.